A selection of T cell receptor beta chains follows, all from one sample in a study. TCRdb independently ran MiXCR on the 5' RACE reads; one entry per CDR3 protein. The sample has about 57,000 distinct CDR3 sequences, approximately 26% seen once. Sequenced material: tumor-infiltrating Tregs sorted from the breast tumor. These receptors originate from a female donor with breast cancer. Each CDR3 is given with its conserved first and last residue. Each record gives: V gene, J gene, clone size, D gene, CDR3 DNA, CDR3 protein. D genes are given only for firm matches. Only part of the rows carry a size: once, few, many, or a class if the clone is expanded.

V: TRBV7-6
J: TRBJ2-2
size: many
D: .
DNA: TGTGCCAGCAGCCTCGGCGCCATCACCGGGGAGCTGTTTTTT
CDR3: CASSLGAITGELFF

V: TRBV6-2/TRBV6-3
J: TRBJ2-2
size: .
D: TRBD2
DNA: TGTGCCAGCAGTCCTAGCGGGAGAGGATGGAGGACCGGGGAGCTGTTTTTT
CDR3: CASSPSGRGWRTGELFF

V: TRBV7-3
J: TRBJ2-3
size: many
D: .
DNA: TGTGCCAGCAGCCCCAAGGGAGTCCTCACAGATACGCAGTATTTT
CDR3: CASSPKGVLTDTQYF

V: TRBV12-3/TRBV12-4
J: TRBJ2-2
size: few
D: TRBD2
DNA: TGTGCCAGCAGCCAGCTAGGACTAGCGGCCACCGGGGAGCTGTTTTTT
CDR3: CASSQLGLAATGELFF

V: TRBV12-3/TRBV12-4
J: TRBJ2-3
size: few
D: TRBD2
DNA: TGTGCCAGCAGTACCAGCGGGGAGGGGACAGATACGCAGTATTTT
CDR3: CASSTSGEGTDTQYF

V: TRBV4-2
J: TRBJ2-7
size: few
D: TRBD1
DNA: TGTGCCAGCAGCCGAAACAGGGGCTCCTACGAGCAGTACTTC
CDR3: CASSRNRGSYEQYF

V: TRBV6-5
J: TRBJ2-5
size: many
D: TRBD2
DNA: TGTGCCAGCAGTTACGGGACTAGCGGTCGGGAGACCCAGTACTTC
CDR3: CASSYGTSGRETQYF

V: TRBV6-1
J: TRBJ1-6
size: few
D: TRBD1
DNA: TGTGCCAGCAGTGAAGCGCTTCCAGGACAGGGGAATAATTCACCCCTCCACTTT
CDR3: CASSEALPGQGNNSPLHF

V: TRBV20-1
J: TRBJ1-4
size: few
D: .
DNA: TGCAGTGCTCTTCCGACAGACGCTGAAAAACTGTTTTTT
CDR3: CSALPTDAEKLFF

V: TRBV2
J: TRBJ1-4
size: few
D: .
DNA: TGTGCCAGCAGTGACGTCTCTGAAAAACTGTTTTTT
CDR3: CASSDVSEKLFF

V: TRBV7-3
J: TRBJ2-5
size: many
D: .
DNA: TGTGCCAGCAGCTTTCAAGCTAAAGAGACCCAGTACTTC
CDR3: CASSFQAKETQYF

V: TRBV7-2
J: TRBJ2-2
size: .
D: .
DNA: TGTGCCAGCAGCCGCGGACCCCCCGCCGGGGAGCTGTTTTTT
CDR3: CASSRGPPAGELFF

V: TRBV5-1
J: TRBJ2-3
size: few
D: .
DNA: TGCGCCAGCAGCTTGGCCTCCGGAGGCCCAGATACGCAGTATTTT
CDR3: CASSLASGGPDTQYF

V: TRBV5-4
J: TRBJ2-2
size: .
D: TRBD2
DNA: TGTGCCAGCAGCTTGTATGGCGGGAGGAACACCGGGGAGCTGTTTTTT
CDR3: CASSLYGGRNTGELFF

V: TRBV5-8
J: TRBJ2-2
size: .
D: TRBD2
DNA: TGTGCCAGCAGCTTGGAGCGCGGAGCGGGAGGGCCGGACACCGGGGAGCTGTTTTTT
CDR3: CASSLERGAGGPDTGELFF

V: TRBV18
J: TRBJ1-1
size: many
D: TRBD1
DNA: TGTGCCAGCTCAGCGGACAGGGGAGCTTTCTTT
CDR3: CASSADRGAFF

V: TRBV12-3/TRBV12-4
J: TRBJ2-2
size: .
D: .
DNA: TGTGCCAGCAGCTGGATAGTAAACACCGGGGAGCTGTTTTTT
CDR3: CASSWIVNTGELFF

V: TRBV20-1
J: TRBJ2-1
size: many
D: TRBD2
DNA: TGCAGTGCTCCCCCGGGGGGCTCCTACAATGAGCAGTTCTTC
CDR3: CSAPPGGSYNEQFF

V: TRBV5-1
J: TRBJ1-1
size: .
D: .
DNA: TGCGCCAGCAGCTTGGCATCAGTAGTGAACACTGAAGCTTTCTTT
CDR3: CASSLASVVNTEAFF

V: TRBV29-1
J: TRBJ1-1
size: .
D: TRBD1
DNA: TGCAGCGTAACATCGAGACAGGGAAACACTGAAGCTTTCTTT
CDR3: CSVTSRQGNTEAFF

V: TRBV4-3
J: TRBJ2-3
size: .
D: TRBD2
DNA: TGCGCCAGCAGCCAAGACTCCGCTAGCGGGTTAGCAAATACGCAGTATTTT
CDR3: CASSQDSASGLANTQYF

V: TRBV5-1
J: TRBJ2-7
size: .
D: TRBD2
DNA: TGCGCCAGCAGCTTGGACGGCGGGAGCCCCCTCAAGCAGTACTTC
CDR3: CASSLDGGSPLKQYF

V: TRBV7-3
J: TRBJ2-1
size: .
D: .
DNA: TGTGCCAGCAGCTTAAGTTCCTACAATGAGCAGTTCTTC
CDR3: CASSLSSYNEQFF

V: TRBV20-1
J: TRBJ1-6
size: .
D: .
DNA: TGCAGTGCTAGGTCACACGGCGGGTCCTATAATTCACCCCTCCACTTT
CDR3: CSARSHGGSYNSPLHF

V: TRBV7-2
J: TRBJ1-5
size: many
D: .
DNA: TGTGCCAGCAGCTTAGTTCTGGATCAGCCCCAGCATTTT
CDR3: CASSLVLDQPQHF

V: TRBV10-3
J: TRBJ1-2
size: few
D: .
DNA: TGTGCCATCAATTCCGGCTTCCTCTACACCTTC
CDR3: CAINSGFLYTF

V: TRBV19
J: TRBJ2-3
size: .
D: TRBD1
DNA: TGTGCCAGTAGTACCGGAACAGGGGGTGGAGATACGCAGTATTTT
CDR3: CASSTGTGGGDTQYF

V: TRBV20-1
J: TRBJ2-1
size: .
D: TRBD1
DNA: TGCAGTGCTAGAGATCCCAACAGGGGATTCTACAATGAGCAGTTCTTC
CDR3: CSARDPNRGFYNEQFF

V: TRBV9
J: TRBJ1-6
size: many
D: .
DNA: TGTGCCAGCAGCGTAGGGACAGATAGTCTTAATTCACCCCTCCACTTT
CDR3: CASSVGTDSLNSPLHF

V: TRBV4-1
J: TRBJ2-7
size: many
D: .
DNA: TGCGCCAGCAGCCGGCTGGCGGCCGGCCCCTACGAGCAGTACTTC
CDR3: CASSRLAAGPYEQYF

V: TRBV5-1
J: TRBJ1-5
size: .
D: .
DNA: TGCGCCAGCAGCTTGGATCCAGAACAGCCCCAGCATTTT
CDR3: CASSLDPEQPQHF

V: TRBV5-1
J: TRBJ2-3
size: few
D: .
DNA: TGCGCCAGCAGCTTGGCCCAAAGTAGGGATACGCAGTATTTT
CDR3: CASSLAQSRDTQYF

V: TRBV7-2
J: TRBJ2-1
size: medium-sized
D: TRBD2
DNA: TGTGCCAGCAGCTTTGGCGGGAGGGCCTACAATGAGCAGTTCTTC
CDR3: CASSFGGRAYNEQFF

V: TRBV20-1
J: TRBJ2-7
size: .
D: TRBD2
DNA: TGCAGTGCTAGAAGGGGACTAGCGGGCTCCTACGAGCAGTACTTC
CDR3: CSARRGLAGSYEQYF

V: TRBV11-2
J: TRBJ1-1
size: .
D: TRBD1
DNA: TGTGCCAGCAGCTTAGGTAGGGGGGACAGGCGAGCTTTCTTT
CDR3: CASSLGRGDRRAFF

V: TRBV5-1
J: TRBJ2-6
size: few
D: TRBD2
DNA: TGCGCCAGCAGCGGCGGGAGGACCGGGGCCAACGTCCTGACTTTC
CDR3: CASSGGRTGANVLTF

V: TRBV29-1
J: TRBJ2-1
size: few
D: TRBD2
DNA: TGCAGCGTTGAAGTGGCACTAGCGGGAGGTGAGCAGTTCTTC
CDR3: CSVEVALAGGEQFF

V: TRBV7-8
J: TRBJ1-1
size: .
D: .
DNA: TGTGCCAGCAGCTCGATAGGGCCCACTGAAGCTTTCTTT
CDR3: CASSSIGPTEAFF

V: TRBV5-6
J: TRBJ1-3
size: .
D: .
DNA: TGTGCCAGCAGCCCCTCTATGGGGCGCTCTGGAAACACCATATATTTT
CDR3: CASSPSMGRSGNTIYF

V: TRBV5-1
J: TRBJ2-5
size: medium-sized
D: TRBD2
DNA: TGCGCCAGCAGCTTGTACGGGGGGGAGACCCAGTACTTC
CDR3: CASSLYGGETQYF

V: TRBV18
J: TRBJ2-3
size: .
D: TRBD1
DNA: TGTGCCAGCTCACCGGACAGGGGCACAGATACGCAGTATTTT
CDR3: CASSPDRGTDTQYF

V: TRBV4-2
J: TRBJ2-2
size: .
D: .
DNA: TGTGCCAGCAGCCAAGCAAGGTTGTCCACCGGGGAGCTGTTTTTT
CDR3: CASSQARLSTGELFF

V: TRBV4-2
J: TRBJ1-5
size: few
D: .
DNA: TGTGCCAGCAGCCAACGGCAGGGGAATCAGCCCCAGCATTTT
CDR3: CASSQRQGNQPQHF

V: TRBV7-2
J: TRBJ2-1
size: many
D: TRBD2
DNA: TGTGCCAGCAGCTTAGAACTAGCGGGAGGCGGTGAGCAGTTCTTC
CDR3: CASSLELAGGGEQFF

V: TRBV20-1
J: TRBJ2-1
size: many
D: TRBD2
DNA: TGCAGTGCCGTAAGCGGGAGGGACCTCTACAATGAGCAGTTCTTC
CDR3: CSAVSGRDLYNEQFF

V: TRBV7-3
J: TRBJ1-1
size: .
D: .
DNA: TGTGCCAGCAGCCCGGGACTGGAGACTGAAGCTTTCTTT
CDR3: CASSPGLETEAFF

V: TRBV6-6
J: TRBJ1-6
size: medium-sized
D: .
DNA: TGTGCCAGCAGCCCGACGGGGATTTCACCCCTCCACTTT
CDR3: CASSPTGISPLHF

V: TRBV4-1
J: TRBJ2-3
size: few
D: .
DNA: TGCGCCAGCAGCCAAGCTTCTCAGGGGTTCGACACAGATACGCAGTATTTT
CDR3: CASSQASQGFDTDTQYF

V: TRBV20-1
J: TRBJ2-3
size: .
D: TRBD2
DNA: TGCAGTGCTTCGAGCGGGAGGGGCATAGATACGCAGTATTTT
CDR3: CSASSGRGIDTQYF

V: TRBV6-2/TRBV6-3
J: TRBJ1-5
size: .
D: .
DNA: TGTGCCAGTCTCGCCCAGGGCAATCAGCCCCAGCATTTT
CDR3: CASLAQGNQPQHF

V: TRBV7-9
J: TRBJ2-3
size: few
D: TRBD2
DNA: TGTGCTAGCGGGGGGGCTAAGAATACGCAGTATTTT
CDR3: CASGGAKNTQYF

V: TRBV7-9
J: TRBJ2-5
size: many
D: .
DNA: TGTGCCAGCAGTGGGGGTTTCGAGACCCAGTACTTC
CDR3: CASSGGFETQYF

V: TRBV5-1
J: TRBJ2-3
size: few
D: TRBD2
DNA: TGCGCCAGCATGCGAACTGCGGGGGGTAGCACAGATACGCAGTATTTT
CDR3: CASMRTAGGSTDTQYF

V: TRBV7-9
J: TRBJ2-3
size: few
D: .
DNA: TGTGCCAGCAGCTTAGCGTCGGCCAATACGCAGTATTTT
CDR3: CASSLASANTQYF